One and the same sample provided the 2 T cell receptor beta chains below, sequenced in a study of vaccination effects on CD4 cells after COVID-19. For these TCRs, the target antigens are not known. Assay used: immunoSEQ multiplex PCR; TCRdb lists only in-frame clones, some missing. The repertoire holds tens of thousands of clones, with 74% as singletons. The authors isolated CD4+ T cells after around 9 days of culture. Each person got two doses of an mRNA SARS-CoV-2 vaccine, BNT162b2 or mRNA-1273. This sample comprised CD4+ T cells from PBMCs cultured without peptide, obtained after COVID-19 vaccination. The source of these receptors is a human donor who received a COVID-19 vaccine.

The V call is TRBV4-1, the J call TRBJ2-7; weak D call: TRBD1 (6 bases). The germline V gene has CDR1 MGHRA and CDR2 YSYEKL. Trimming took 4 bases from V and 2 from J, leaving 27 bases between them. The CDR3 runs 19 residues. CDR3 bases: TGCGCCAGCAGCCGAGTCAAGATATTGGGGGACACCGTAACCTACGAGCAGTACGTC. This translates into CASSRVKILGDTVTYEQYV.

The table lists this clone with a count of one. The V call is TRBV18, the J call TRBJ1-3; no clear D gene. CDR1 is KGHSH and CDR2 is LQKENI in the germline V gene. The V end lost 1 base, the J end lost 0 bases, and 10 bases lay between the germline ends. The CDR3 has 16 amino acids. The CDR3 spells CASSPRYLLSGNTIYF. The CDR3 DNA reads as TGTGCCAGCTCACCACGGTATCTACTCTCTGGAAACACCATATATTTT.